This T cell receptor (beta chain) originates from a study of T-cell reconstitution after alpha-beta-depleted transplantation in children. Unique molecular identifiers featured in how the TCRbeta library was prepared. TCRdb re-called the PCR reads through MiXCR, storing one row per CDR3 protein. The profile covers 500,000 to 650,000 distinct CDR3 sequences, with about an eighth appearing a single time and about 15% taken by the ten largest. The CDR3 is 14 residues long. Germline V CDR1 and CDR2: MNHEY, SVGEGT. The V gene end was trimmed by 2 bases and the J gene end by 6 bases; junction bases not matched to a gene: 1.

The receptor was isolated from a female patient between 2 and 15 years old who had a stem cell transplant for aplastic anemia, so the T cells may come from the graft donor. The material was PBMCs, mostly from graft donor cells, obtained 180 days after TCRalphabeta/CD19-depleted stem cell transplant. The chain recombines TRBV6-2 or TRBV6-3 with TRBJ2-2; 9 bases are shared with TRBD2. The CDR3 DNA sequence: TGTGCCAGCAGTTACACTAGCGGGCCCGGGGAGCTGTTTTTT. Translated: CASSYTSGPGELFF.